The 11 T cell receptor beta chains below all came from one sample that was sequenced in a study of blood T cells in healthy people across ages. Sample-barcoded 5' priming and a J-beta primer mix drove a second PCR of 7 to 11 cycles. TCRdb itself ran the 5' RACE reads through MiXCR, one entry per CDR3 protein. The sample lists about 1.5 million distinct CDR3 sequences, 35% to 45% occurring once. The sequencing input was blood. These receptors originate from a young woman in good health.

This chain connects TRBV7-9 to TRBJ1-4; D gene unclear. Per the germline V gene, CDR1 is SEHNR and CDR2 is FQNEAQ (reference sequence). This CDR3 has 15 amino acids. Trimming pared 2 bases from V and 0 bases from J, leaving 7 bases between. The CDR3 nucleotides are TGTGCCAGCAGCTTACGCGGAGCAACTAATGAAAAACTGTTTTTT. Its translation: CASSLRGATNEKLFF.

V gene TRBV12-3 or TRBV12-4 combines with J gene TRBJ2-7, with 12 bases that match TRBD1. The CDR3 length is 15 residues. With 3 bases clipped from V and 6 bases from J, the junction kept 6 bases outside the gene matches. CDR3 DNA: TGTGCCAGCAGTTTTTGGGGGGACAGGGGGCGCGAGCAGTACTTC. Encoded protein: CASSFWGDRGREQYF.

This chain joins TRBV20-1 and TRBJ2-7; the D is unclear. The V end was cut by 0 bases, the J end by 2 bases, with 8 bases between. The CDR3 has 13 residues. In germline, CDR1 is DFQATT, CDR2 SNEGSKA (reference sequence). CDR3: CSARDSLAYEQYF. The CDR3 DNA reads TGCAGTGCTAGAGATAGCCTCGCCTACGAGCAGTACTTC.

V is TRBV18 and J is TRBJ2-5; the D is unclear. This CDR3 contains 14 residues. Germline V gives CDR1 KGHSH, CDR2 LQKENI. V lost 2 bases and J lost 1, with 8 bases in between. The CDR3 reads CASSPTEPQETQYF. Written as DNA, the CDR3 is TGTGCCAGCTCACCAACAGAACCCCAAGAGACCCAGTACTTC.

The chain recombines TRBV3-1 with TRBJ2-7; TRBD2 matches 7 bases. The CDR3 is 16 residues long. Germline loops: CDR1 LGHDT, CDR2 YNNKEL (reference sequence). Trimming cost V 1 base and J 2 bases; bases outside gene matches: 8. CDR3 region: CASSQGEGGLPYEQYF. As DNA, the CDR3 is TGTGCCAGCAGCCAAGGGGAGGGAGGGCTACCCTACGAGCAGTACTTC.

This clonotype was counted a few times. The genes are TRBV13 and TRBJ2-7; tentatively, D is TRBD1 (6 bases). The CDR3 runs 14 residues. V was trimmed by 5 bases and J by 0 bases, leaving 11 bases between them. Germline V gene data show CDR1 as PRHDT and CDR2 as FYEKMQ (reference sequence). The CDR3 DNA follows: TGTGCCAGCAGCCCCCGGGACAACTCCTACGAGCAGTACTTC. It translates to CASSPRDNSYEQYF.

This clonotype was seen only a few times. The chain is built from TRBV4-1 and TRBJ2-5; the D gene could be TRBD1 or TRBD2 (5 bases each). V gave up 0 bases and J gave up 1 base, with 12 bases separating them. From germline, CDR1 is MGHRA and CDR2 YSYEKL. This CDR3 region has 16 residues. CDR3 DNA sequence: TGCGCCAGCAGCCAAGATCCTGGGACGGTCCAAGAGACCCAGTACTTC. Amino acid sequence: CASSQDPGTVQETQYF.

Only a few counts were recorded for this clonotype. The gene calls are TRBV7-2 and TRBJ1-2; TRBD1 is a possible D gene (5 bases). Germline-derived CDR1 and CDR2 are SGHTA and FQGNSA. The CDR3 is 15 amino acids. V was pared by 1 base and J by 4 bases, with 13 bases between. The CDR3: CASSLVAGNVYGYTF. CDR3 DNA: TGTGCCAGCAGCTTAGTTGCAGGGAATGTCTATGGCTACACCTTC. The full variable domain, in which reference TRBV7-2 and TRBJ1-2 provide the parts outside the CDR3, is GAGVSQSPSNKVTEKGKDVELRCDPISGHTALYWYRQSLGQGLEFLIYFQGNSAPDKSGLPSDRFSAERTGGSVSTLTIQRTQQEDSAVYLCASSLVAGNVYGYTFGSGTRLTVV.

The rearrangement uses TRBV6-5 and TRBJ2-5, with TRBD2 matching over 10 bases. Germline V gives CDR1 MNHEY, CDR2 SVGAGI. The junction had 6 bases not matched to a gene; V was cut back by 6 bases and J by 5 bases. This CDR3 comprises 14 residues. In DNA, the CDR3 is TGTGCCAGCAGGAGGACTAGCGGAGGCGAGACCCAGTACTTC. This codes for CASRRTSGGETQYF.

V and J are TRBV6-1 and TRBJ2-7; no clear D gene. This CDR3 contains 14 residues. V gave up 2 bases and J gave up 7 bases, with 15 bases separating them. CDR1 is MNHNS, CDR2 SASEGT, per germline. CDR3 amino acids: CASSESTVYNEQYF. CDR3 sequence (DNA): TGTGCCAGCAGTGAATCCACAGTCTACAATGAGCAGTACTTC.

V and J are TRBV19 and TRBJ2-3, with D perhaps matching TRBD2 (5 bases). Germline V gene data show CDR1 as LNHDA and CDR2 as SQIVND (reference sequence). Deletions cut 6 bases from V and 2 bases from J, with 9 bases between. The CDR3 runs 13 residues. In nucleotides, the CDR3 is TGTGCCAGTAGACGAGCGGTCACAGATACGCAGTATTTT. Its translation is CASRRAVTDTQYF.